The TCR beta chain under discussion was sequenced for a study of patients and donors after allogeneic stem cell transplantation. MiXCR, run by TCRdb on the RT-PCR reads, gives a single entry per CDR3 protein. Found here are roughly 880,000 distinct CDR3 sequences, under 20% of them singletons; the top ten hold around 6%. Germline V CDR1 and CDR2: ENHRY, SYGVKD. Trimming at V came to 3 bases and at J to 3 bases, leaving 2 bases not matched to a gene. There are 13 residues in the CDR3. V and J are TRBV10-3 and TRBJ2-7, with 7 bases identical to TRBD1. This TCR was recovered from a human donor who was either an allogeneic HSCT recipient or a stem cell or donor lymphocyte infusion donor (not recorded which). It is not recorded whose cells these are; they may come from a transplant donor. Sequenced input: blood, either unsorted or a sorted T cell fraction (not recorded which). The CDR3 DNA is TGTGCCATCAGTGATCGACAGGGCTACGAGCAGTACTTC. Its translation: CAISDRQGYEQYF.